The following is a TCR beta chain sequence with its context. What it binds is not known. The data were obtained in a study of vaccination effects on CD4 cells after COVID-19. Study conclusions and caveats: Sampling in the study covered few convalescent patients and included no early post-infection timepoints. Marked clonal contraction of both clone types appeared late after vaccination.

Clones were sequenced by immunoSEQ multiplex PCR, and TCRdb holds only the in-frame ones, with some missing. Altogether nearly 45,000 clones are present, over 60% being singletons, with the ten largest covering 9% to 10%. Researchers isolated CD4+ T cells once approximately ten days of culture had elapsed. Everyone in the study got two shots of either the BNT162b2 or mRNA-1273 vaccine. Prior SARS-CoV-2 infection was absent in the vaccine recipients, as shown by negative nucleocapsid antibodies. Half the medium was replaced with IL-2 medium on days 3 and 7. The CDR3 is 12 residues long. Between the trimmed V and J ends, which lost 6 bases and 2 bases, there was a span of 2 bases.

The receptor comes from a human donor who received a COVID-19 vaccine. The specimen comprised CD4+ T cells from PBMCs cultured without peptide, sampled after COVID-19 vaccination. This chain connects TRBV12-3 or TRBV12-4 to TRBJ2-6; D gene ambiguous. CDR3 sequence reads: CASRAGANVLTF. Here the CDR3 DNA reads TGTGCCAGCAGGGCTGGGGCCAACGTCCTGACTTTC.